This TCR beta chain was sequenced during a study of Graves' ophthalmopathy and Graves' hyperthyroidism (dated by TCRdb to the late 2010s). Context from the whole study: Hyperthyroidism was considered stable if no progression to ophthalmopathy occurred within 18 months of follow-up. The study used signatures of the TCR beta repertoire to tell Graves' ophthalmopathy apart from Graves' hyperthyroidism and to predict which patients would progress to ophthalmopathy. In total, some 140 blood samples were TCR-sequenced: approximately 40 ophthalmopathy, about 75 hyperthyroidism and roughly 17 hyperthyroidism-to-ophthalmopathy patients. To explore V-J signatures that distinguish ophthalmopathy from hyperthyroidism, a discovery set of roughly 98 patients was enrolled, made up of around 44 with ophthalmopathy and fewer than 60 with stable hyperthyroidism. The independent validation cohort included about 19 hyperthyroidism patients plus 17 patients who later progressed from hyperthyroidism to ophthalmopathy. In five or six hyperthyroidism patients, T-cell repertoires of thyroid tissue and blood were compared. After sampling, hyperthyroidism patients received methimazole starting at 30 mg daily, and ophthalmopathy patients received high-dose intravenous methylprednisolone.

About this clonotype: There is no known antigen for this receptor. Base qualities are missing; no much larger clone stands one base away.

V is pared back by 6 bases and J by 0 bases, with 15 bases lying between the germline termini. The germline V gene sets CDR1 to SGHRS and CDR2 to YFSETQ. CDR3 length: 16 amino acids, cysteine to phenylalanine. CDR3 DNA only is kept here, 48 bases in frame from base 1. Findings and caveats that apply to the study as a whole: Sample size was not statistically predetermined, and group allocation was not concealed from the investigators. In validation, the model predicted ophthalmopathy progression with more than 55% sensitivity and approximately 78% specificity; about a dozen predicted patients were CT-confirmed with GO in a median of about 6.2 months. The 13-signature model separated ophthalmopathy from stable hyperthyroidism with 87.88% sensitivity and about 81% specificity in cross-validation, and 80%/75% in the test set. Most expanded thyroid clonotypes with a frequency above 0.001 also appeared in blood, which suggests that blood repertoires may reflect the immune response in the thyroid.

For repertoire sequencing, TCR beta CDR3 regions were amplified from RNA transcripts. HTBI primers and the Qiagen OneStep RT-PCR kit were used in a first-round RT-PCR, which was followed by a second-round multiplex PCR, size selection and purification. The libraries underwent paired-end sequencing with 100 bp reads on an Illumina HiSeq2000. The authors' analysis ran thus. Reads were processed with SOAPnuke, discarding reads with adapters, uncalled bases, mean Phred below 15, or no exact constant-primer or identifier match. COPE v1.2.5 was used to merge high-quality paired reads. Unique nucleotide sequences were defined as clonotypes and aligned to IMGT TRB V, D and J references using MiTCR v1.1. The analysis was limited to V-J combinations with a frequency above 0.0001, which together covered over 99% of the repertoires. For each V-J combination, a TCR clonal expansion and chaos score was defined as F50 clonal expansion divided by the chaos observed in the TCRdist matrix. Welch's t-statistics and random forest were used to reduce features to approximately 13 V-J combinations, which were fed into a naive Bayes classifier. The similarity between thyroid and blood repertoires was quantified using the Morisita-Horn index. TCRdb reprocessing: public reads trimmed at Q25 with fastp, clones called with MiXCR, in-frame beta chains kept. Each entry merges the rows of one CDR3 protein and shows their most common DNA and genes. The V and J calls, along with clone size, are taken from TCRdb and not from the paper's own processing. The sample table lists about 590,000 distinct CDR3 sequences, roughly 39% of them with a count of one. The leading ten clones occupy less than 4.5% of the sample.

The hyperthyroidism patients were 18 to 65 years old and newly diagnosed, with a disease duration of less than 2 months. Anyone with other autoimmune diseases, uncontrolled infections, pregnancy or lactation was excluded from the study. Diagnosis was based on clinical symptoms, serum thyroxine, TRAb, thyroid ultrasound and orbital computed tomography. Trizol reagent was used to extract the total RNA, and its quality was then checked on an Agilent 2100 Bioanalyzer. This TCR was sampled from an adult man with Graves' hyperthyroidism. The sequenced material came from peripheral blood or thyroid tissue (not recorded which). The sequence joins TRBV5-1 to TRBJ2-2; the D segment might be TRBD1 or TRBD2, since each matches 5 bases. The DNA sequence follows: TGCGCCAGCACCCCGGGGCGGTGGGCGAACACCGGGGAGCTGTTTTTT. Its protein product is CASTPGRWANTGELFF.